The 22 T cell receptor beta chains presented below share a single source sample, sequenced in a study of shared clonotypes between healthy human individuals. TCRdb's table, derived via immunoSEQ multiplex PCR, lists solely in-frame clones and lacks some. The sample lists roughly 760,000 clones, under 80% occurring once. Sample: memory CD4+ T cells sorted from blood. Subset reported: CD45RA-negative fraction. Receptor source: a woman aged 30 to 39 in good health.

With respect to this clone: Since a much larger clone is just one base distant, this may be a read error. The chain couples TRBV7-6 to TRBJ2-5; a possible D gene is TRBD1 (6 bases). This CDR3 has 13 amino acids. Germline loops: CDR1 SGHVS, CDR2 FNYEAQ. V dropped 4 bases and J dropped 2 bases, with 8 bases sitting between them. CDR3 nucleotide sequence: TGTGCCAGCAGCTCCGGACAGCAAGAGACCCAGTACTTC. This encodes CASSSGQQETQYF.

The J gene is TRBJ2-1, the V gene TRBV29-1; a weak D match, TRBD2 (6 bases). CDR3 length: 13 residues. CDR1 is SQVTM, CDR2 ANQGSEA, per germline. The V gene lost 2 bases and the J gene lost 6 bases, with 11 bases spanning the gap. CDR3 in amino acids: CSVEREFGNEQFF. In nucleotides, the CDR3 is TGCAGCGTTGAACGGGAGTTTGGCAATGAGCAGTTCTTC.

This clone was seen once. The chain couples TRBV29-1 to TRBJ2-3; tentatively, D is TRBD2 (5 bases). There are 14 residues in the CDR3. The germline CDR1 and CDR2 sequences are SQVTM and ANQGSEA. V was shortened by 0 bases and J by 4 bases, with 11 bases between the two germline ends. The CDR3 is CSVEDARGADTQYF. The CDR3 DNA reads TGCAGCGTTGAAGATGCACGGGGAGCAGATACGCAGTATTTT.

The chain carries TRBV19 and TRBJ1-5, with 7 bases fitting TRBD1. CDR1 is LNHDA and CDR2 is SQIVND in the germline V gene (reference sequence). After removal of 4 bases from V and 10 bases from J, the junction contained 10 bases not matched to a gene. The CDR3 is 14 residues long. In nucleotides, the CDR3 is TGTGCCAGTAGTACTCGGACAGGCAGGGGACCCCAGCATTTT. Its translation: CASSTRTGRGPQHF.

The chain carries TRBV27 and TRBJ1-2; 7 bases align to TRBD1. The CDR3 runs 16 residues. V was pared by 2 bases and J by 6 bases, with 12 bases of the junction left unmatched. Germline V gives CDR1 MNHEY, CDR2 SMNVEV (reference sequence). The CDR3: CASSLMGDSIINGYTF. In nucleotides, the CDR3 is TGTGCCAGCAGTTTAATGGGGGACAGTATTATTAATGGCTACACCTTC.

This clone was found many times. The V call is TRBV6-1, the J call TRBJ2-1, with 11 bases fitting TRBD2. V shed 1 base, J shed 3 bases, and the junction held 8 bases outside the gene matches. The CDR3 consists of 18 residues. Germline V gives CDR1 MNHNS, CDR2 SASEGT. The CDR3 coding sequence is TGTGCCAGCAGTGAAGAGGGGCTTCTAGCGGGAGGCTACAATGAGCAGTTCTTC. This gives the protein CASSEEGLLAGGYNEQFF.

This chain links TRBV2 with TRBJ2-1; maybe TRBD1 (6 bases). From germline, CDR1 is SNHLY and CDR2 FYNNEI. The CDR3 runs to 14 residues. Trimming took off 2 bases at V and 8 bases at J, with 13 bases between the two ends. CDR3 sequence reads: CASSEQGHRYEQFF. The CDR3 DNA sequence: TGTGCCAGCAGTGAACAGGGGCACAGGTATGAGCAGTTCTTC.

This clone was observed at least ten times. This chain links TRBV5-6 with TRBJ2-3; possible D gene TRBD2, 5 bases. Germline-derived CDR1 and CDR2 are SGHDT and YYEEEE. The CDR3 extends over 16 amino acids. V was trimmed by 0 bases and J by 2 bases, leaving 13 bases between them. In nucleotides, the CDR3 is TGTGCCAGCAGCTTGGGACAAGCGGTGCTCACAGATACGCAGTATTTT. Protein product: CASSLGQAVLTDTQYF.

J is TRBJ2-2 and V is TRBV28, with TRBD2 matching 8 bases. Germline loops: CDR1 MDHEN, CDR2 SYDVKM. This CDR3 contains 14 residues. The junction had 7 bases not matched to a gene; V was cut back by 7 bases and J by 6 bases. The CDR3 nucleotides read TGTGCCAGCACCCCGGGGGGGGAGGCCGGGGAGCTGTTTTTT. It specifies CASTPGGEAGELFF.

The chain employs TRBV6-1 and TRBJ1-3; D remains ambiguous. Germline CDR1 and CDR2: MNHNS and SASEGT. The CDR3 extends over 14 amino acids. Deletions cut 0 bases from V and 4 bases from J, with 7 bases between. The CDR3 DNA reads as TGTGCCAGCAGTGAAGCAGGGTTCGGAAACACCATATATTTT. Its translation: CASSEAGFGNTIYF.

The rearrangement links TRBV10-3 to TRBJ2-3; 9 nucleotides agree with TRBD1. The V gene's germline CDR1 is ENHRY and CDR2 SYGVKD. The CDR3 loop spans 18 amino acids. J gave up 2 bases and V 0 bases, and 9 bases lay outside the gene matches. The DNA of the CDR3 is TGTGCCATCAGTGAGTCCCCGTCCGGGACAGGGTACACAGATACGCAGTATTTT. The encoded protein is CAISESPSGTGYTDTQYF.

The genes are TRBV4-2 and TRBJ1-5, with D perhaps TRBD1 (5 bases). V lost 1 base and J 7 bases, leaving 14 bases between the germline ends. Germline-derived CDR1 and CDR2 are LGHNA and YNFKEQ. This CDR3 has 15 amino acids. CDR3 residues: CASSQGGSEEQPQHF. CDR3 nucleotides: TGTGCCAGCAGCCAAGGGGGCAGTGAGGAACAGCCCCAGCATTTT.

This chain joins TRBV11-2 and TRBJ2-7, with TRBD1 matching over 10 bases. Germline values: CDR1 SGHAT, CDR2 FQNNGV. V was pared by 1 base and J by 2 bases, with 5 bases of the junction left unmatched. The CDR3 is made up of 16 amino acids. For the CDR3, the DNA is TGTGCCAGCAGCTTAGGGAGGGACAGGGGCGCCTACGAGCAGTACTTC. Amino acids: CASSLGRDRGAYEQYF.

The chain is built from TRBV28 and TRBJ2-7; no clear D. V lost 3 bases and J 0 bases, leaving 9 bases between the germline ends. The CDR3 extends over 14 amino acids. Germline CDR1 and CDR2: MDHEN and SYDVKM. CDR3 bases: TGTGCCAGCAGTTTTAGGCGGAGCTCCTACGAGCAGTACTTC. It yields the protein CASSFRRSSYEQYF.

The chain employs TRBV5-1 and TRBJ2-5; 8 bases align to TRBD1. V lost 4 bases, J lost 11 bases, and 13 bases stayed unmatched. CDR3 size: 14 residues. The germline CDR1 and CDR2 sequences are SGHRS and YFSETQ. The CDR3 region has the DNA TGCGCCAGCAGCCCAGGGACAGGTTCCCTGGAGCAGTACTTC. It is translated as CASSPGTGSLEQYF.

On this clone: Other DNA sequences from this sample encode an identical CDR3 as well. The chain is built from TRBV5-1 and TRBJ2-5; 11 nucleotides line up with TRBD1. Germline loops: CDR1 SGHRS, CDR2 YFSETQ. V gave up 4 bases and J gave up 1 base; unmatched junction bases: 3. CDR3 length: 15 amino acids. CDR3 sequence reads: CASSGTGGLQETQYF. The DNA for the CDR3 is TGCGCCAGCAGCGGGACAGGGGGGCTCCAAGAGACCCAGTACTTC.

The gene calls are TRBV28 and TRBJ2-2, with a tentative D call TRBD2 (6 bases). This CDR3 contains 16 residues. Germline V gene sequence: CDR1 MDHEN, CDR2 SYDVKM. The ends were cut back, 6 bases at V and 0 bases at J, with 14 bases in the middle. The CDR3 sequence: CASSPAGSTNTGELFF. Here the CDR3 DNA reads TGTGCCAGCAGCCCTGCCGGGAGCACGAACACCGGGGAGCTGTTTTTT.

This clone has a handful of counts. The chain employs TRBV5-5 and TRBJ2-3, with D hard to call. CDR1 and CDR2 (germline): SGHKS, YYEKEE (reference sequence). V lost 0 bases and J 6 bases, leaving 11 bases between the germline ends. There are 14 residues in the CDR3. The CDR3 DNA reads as TGTGCCAGCAGCTTGGGTCAAGCGCCGGATACGCAGTATTTT. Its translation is CASSLGQAPDTQYF.

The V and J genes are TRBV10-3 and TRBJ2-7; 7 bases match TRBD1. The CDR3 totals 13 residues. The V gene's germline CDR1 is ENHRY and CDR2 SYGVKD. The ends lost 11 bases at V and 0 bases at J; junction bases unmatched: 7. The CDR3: CASQGQVSYEQYF. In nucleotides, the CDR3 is TGTGCCTCCCAAGGACAGGTCTCCTACGAGCAGTACTTC.

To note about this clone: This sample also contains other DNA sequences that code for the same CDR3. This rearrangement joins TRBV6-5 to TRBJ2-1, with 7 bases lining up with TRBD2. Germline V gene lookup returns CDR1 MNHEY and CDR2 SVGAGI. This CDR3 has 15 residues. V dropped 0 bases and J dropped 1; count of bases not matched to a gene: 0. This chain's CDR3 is CASSYSSGSYNEQFF. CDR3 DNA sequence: TGTGCCAGCAGTTACTCTAGCGGGTCCTACAATGAGCAGTTCTTC.

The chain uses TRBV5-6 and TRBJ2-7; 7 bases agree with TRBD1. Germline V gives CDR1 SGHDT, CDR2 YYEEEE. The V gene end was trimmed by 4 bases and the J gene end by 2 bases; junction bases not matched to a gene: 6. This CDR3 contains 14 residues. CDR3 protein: CASSTAGTAYEQYF. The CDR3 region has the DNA TGTGCCAGCAGCACGGCCGGGACAGCCTACGAGCAGTACTTC.

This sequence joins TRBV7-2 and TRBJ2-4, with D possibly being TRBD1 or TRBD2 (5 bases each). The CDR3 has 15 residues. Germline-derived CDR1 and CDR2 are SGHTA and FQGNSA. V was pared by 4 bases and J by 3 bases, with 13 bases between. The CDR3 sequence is CASSSEPGGKNIQYF. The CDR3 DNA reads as TGTGCCAGCAGCTCCGAACCTGGGGGCAAAAACATTCAGTACTTC.